These 17 T cell receptor beta chains originate from one sample sequenced in a study of blood T cells in healthy people across ages. Using a J-beta primer mix together with a sample-barcoded 5' primer, a second PCR was run for about 6 to 11 cycles. TCRdb analysed the 5' RACE reads with MiXCR anew, one entry per CDR3 protein. The sample lists around 1,000,000 distinct CDR3 sequences; roughly two fifths were seen once. Sample: blood. These receptors originate from a man aged 18 to 29 in good health.

This chain links TRBV7-2 with TRBJ2-2; 7 bases fit TRBD1. CDR1 SGHTA and CDR2 FQGNSA come from the germline V gene. The CDR3 totals 14 residues. V lost 5 bases and J lost 8; bases outside the gene matches: 8. CDR3 DNA sequence: TGTGCCAGCAGCGTAGTACAGGGGTCTGGGGAGCTGTTTTTT. This sequence encodes CASSVVQGSGELFF.

The genes are TRBV6-2 or TRBV6-3 and TRBJ2-3; D remains unclear. This CDR3 spans 12 amino acids. Germline CDR1 reads MNHEY; CDR2 reads SVGEGT. V gave up 5 bases and J gave up 2 bases, with 5 bases separating them. CDR3 DNA: TGTGCCAGCAGTAAACCCACAGATACGCAGTATTTT. As protein: CASSKPTDTQYF.

The chain uses TRBV29-1 and TRBJ1-1, with a weak D call TRBD1 (5 bases). Per the germline V gene, CDR1 is SQVTM and CDR2 is ANQGSEA. The CDR3 has 15 residues. Trimming took 4 bases from V and 0 from J, leaving 15 bases between them. CDR3 DNA sequence: TGCAGCGTTGCGTTCCAGGGAAGTATGAACACTGAAGCTTTCTTT. Protein product: CSVAFQGSMNTEAFF.

This clonotype was recorded a few times. This chain uses TRBV3-1 with TRBJ2-3, with D tentatively TRBD1 (5 bases). V gave up 0 bases and J gave up 10 bases, with 11 bases separating them. The germline V gene has CDR1 LGHDT and CDR2 YNNKEL (reference sequence). The length of the CDR3 is 13 residues. This chain's CDR3 is CASSQDPTVAQYF. In nucleotides, the CDR3 is TGTGCCAGCAGCCAAGATCCGACAGTGGCGCAGTATTTT.

This clonotype was detected many times. The rearrangement uses TRBV27 and TRBJ1-2; TRBD1 agrees at 8 bases. The CDR3 has 14 amino acids. Trimming at V came to 4 bases and at J to 5 bases, leaving 6 bases not matched to a gene. Germline assignment: CDR1 MNHEY and CDR2 SMNVEV (reference sequence). The CDR3 is CASSSRTGSYGYTF. The CDR3 coding sequence is TGTGCCAGCAGTTCCCGGACAGGGTCTTATGGCTACACCTTC.

This clonotype was counted between two and nine times. The chain couples TRBV10-3 to TRBJ2-7, with D maybe TRBD2 (5 bases). The CDR3 runs 14 residues. Germline lookup yields CDR1 ENHRY and CDR2 SYGVKD. V was trimmed by 2 bases and J by 6 bases, leaving 14 bases between them. The CDR3 DNA follows: TGTGCCATCAGTGAGCCGGGGTCCGTGGGCGAGCAGTACTTC. Translation: CAISEPGSVGEQYF.

This chain links TRBV11-2 with TRBJ2-2, with 9 bases lining up with TRBD1. Germline values: CDR1 SGHAT, CDR2 FQNNGV. The CDR3 totals 15 residues. Trimming at V came to 1 base and at J to 5 bases, leaving 2 bases not matched to a gene. Here the CDR3 reads CASSLVGQGTGELFF. Here the CDR3 DNA reads TGTGCCAGCAGCTTAGTTGGACAGGGGACCGGGGAGCTGTTTTTT.

V is TRBV7-9 and J is TRBJ2-3; TRBD2 agrees at 10 bases. V gave up 5 bases and J gave up 1 base; unmatched junction bases: 6. CDR3 length: 16 residues. Germline V CDR1 and CDR2: SEHNR, FQNEAQ (reference sequence). CDR3 sequence (DNA): TGTGCCAGCAGCATTCAAGCGGGGGGGGGCACAGATACGCAGTATTTT. Its translation is CASSIQAGGGTDTQYF.

In the case of this clonotype: Compared with germline, one end of the junction differs, possibly owing to a read error. The chain combines TRBV7-2 with TRBJ1-5; D gene ambiguous. This CDR3 region has 12 residues. Germline CDR1 is SGHTA and CDR2 is FQGNSA. CDR3 region: CAGRRANQPQHF. The CDR3 DNA sequence: TGTGCCGGCAGAAGGGCCAATCAGCCCCAGCATTTT. Supplemented by reference TRBV7-2 and TRBJ1-5, the full variable domain reads GAGVSQSPSNKVTEKGKDVELRCDPISGHTALYWYRQSLGQGLEFLIYFQGNSAPDKSGLPSDRFSAERTGGSVSTLTIQRTQQEDSAVYLCAGRRANQPQHFGDGTRLSIL.

This chain joins TRBV3-1 and TRBJ2-1; D is possibly TRBD2 (6 bases). Trimming took off 5 bases at V and 4 bases at J, with 15 bases between the two ends. The germline gives CDR1 LGHDT, CDR2 YNNKEL (reference sequence). This CDR3 comprises 15 residues. Here the CDR3 DNA reads TGTGCCAGCAGCGTTCGTCCGGGACTTTACAATGAGCAGTTCTTC. Translation: CASSVRPGLYNEQFF.

The V gene is TRBV9, the J gene TRBJ1-1; D is unclear. The CDR3 totals 13 residues. Trimming took 0 bases from V and 5 from J, leaving 8 bases between them. From germline, CDR1 is SGDLS and CDR2 YYNGEE. CDR3 DNA: TGTGCCAGCAGCGTAGGGGATGTGACTGAAGCTTTCTTT. This encodes CASSVGDVTEAFF.

CDR3 bases: TGTGCCAGCAGTGTAGGTCATGGGGAGACCCAGTACTTC. Translation gives CASSVGHGETQYF. The genes are TRBV28 and TRBJ2-5; D unclear. This CDR3 is 13 amino acids long. The ends were cut back, 5 bases at V and 5 bases at J, with 12 bases in the middle. Germline V gene data show CDR1 as MDHEN and CDR2 as SYDVKM.

The CDR3 DNA reads as TGTGCCAGTACCAACAGGGGTTTGAACTATGGCTACACCTTC. It specifies CASTNRGLNYGYTF. The V call is TRBV19, the J call TRBJ1-2; 7 nucleotides align to TRBD1. The CDR3 sequence is 14 residues long. In germline, CDR1 is LNHDA, CDR2 SQIVND (reference sequence). With V trimmed by 7 bases and J by 2 bases, 7 bases remained unmatched.

The chain couples TRBV20-1 to TRBJ2-1; the D gene is possibly TRBD2 (6 bases). With the DNA end fitting TRBJ2-7 better, the J assignment may be wrong. CDR3 length: 12 residues. Germline CDR1 is DFQATT and CDR2 is SNEGSKA (reference sequence). CDR3 protein: CSARDFDNEQYF. The CDR3 DNA follows: TGCAGTGCCCGGGACTTTGACAATGAGCAGTACTTC.

This clonotype was seen more than once but under ten times. The chain employs TRBV6-5 and TRBJ1-1; D call uncertain. V was cut by 4 bases and J by 1 base, with 10 bases left in between. This CDR3 is 14 amino acids long. From germline, CDR1 is MNHEY and CDR2 SVGAGI. The CDR3 is CASSSRNSNTEAFF. The CDR3 DNA reads as TGTGCCAGCAGTTCTCGGAACTCGAACACTGAAGCTTTCTTT.

The CDR3 sequence: CTVGESDNEQYF. The CDR3 nucleotides read TGTACCGTCGGGGAATCAGACAATGAGCAGTACTTC. J is TRBJ2-5 and V is TRBV10-3; possible D gene TRBD2, 5 bases. This CDR3 spans 12 amino acids. The germline CDR1 and CDR2 sequences are ENHRY and SYGVKD.

The chain is built from TRBV6-5 and TRBJ1-5; D perhaps matches TRBD1 (5 bases). The V end was cut by 4 bases, the J end by 9 bases, with 19 bases between. Germline V gene data show CDR1 as MNHEY and CDR2 as SVGAGI. This CDR3 contains 15 residues. This CDR3 reads CASSSSGTRFGPQHF. The DNA for the CDR3 is TGTGCCAGCAGTTCTTCAGGGACCCGATTCGGGCCCCAGCATTTT.